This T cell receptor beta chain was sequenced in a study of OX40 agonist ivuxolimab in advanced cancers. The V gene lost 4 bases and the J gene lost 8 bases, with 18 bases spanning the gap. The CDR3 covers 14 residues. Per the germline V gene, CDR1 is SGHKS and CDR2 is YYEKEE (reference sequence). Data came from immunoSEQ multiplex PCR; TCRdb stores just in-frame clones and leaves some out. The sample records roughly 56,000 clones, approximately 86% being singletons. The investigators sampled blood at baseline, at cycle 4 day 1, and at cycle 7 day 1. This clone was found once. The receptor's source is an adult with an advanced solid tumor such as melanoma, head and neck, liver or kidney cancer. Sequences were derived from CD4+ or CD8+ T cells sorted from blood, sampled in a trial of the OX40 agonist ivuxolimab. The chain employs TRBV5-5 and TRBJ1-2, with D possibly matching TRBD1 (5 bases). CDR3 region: CASSRGADLLGYTF. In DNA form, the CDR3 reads TGTGCCAGCAGCCGAGGGGCGGACTTGCTAGGCTACACCTTC.